This is a list of T cell receptor beta chains from one sample in a study of technical replicates of blood from a few donors. The data were produced by immunoSEQ multiplex PCR, yet TCRdb's version contains in-frame clones alone and is incomplete. This sample has tens of thousands of clones; about 91% occur once, and the top ten carry about 0.27%. Input material: T cells isolated from PBMCs. These receptors originate from a human donor in good health. CDR3s include the opening cysteine and the closing phenylalanine or tryptophan. Fields, in order: V gene, J gene, clone size, D gene, CDR3 DNA, CDR3 protein. The D gene is left open where the match is weak. Size values are once, few and many counts, or a class for expanded clones, and some rows have none.

V: TRBV7-9; J: TRBJ2-6; size: .; D: .; DNA: TGTGCCAGCAGTACAACCGACTCTGGGGCCAACGTCCTGACTTTC; CDR3: CASSTTDSGANVLTF
V: TRBV13; J: TRBJ2-7; size: .; D: .; DNA: TGTGCCAGCAGCCCCAACCCGACTAGGTTGAGCTCCTACGAGCAGTACTTC; CDR3: CASSPNPTRLSSYEQYF
V: TRBV2; J: TRBJ2-5; size: .; D: .; DNA: TGTGCCAGCAGTGTTACGGCTGAGATAGCGGAGACCCAGTACTTC; CDR3: CASSVTAEIAETQYF
V: TRBV19; J: TRBJ1-1; size: .; D: .; DNA: TGTGCCAGTGATACGGGACTGAGGAACACTGAAGCTTTCTTT; CDR3: CASDTGLRNTEAFF
V: TRBV5-1; J: TRBJ2-5; size: .; D: .; DNA: TGCGCCAGCAGCTTGGTGGGACGGGAGACAGAGACCCAGTACTTC; CDR3: CASSLVGRETETQYF
V: TRBV2; J: TRBJ1-2; size: once; D: .; DNA: TGTGCCAGCAGTGAGAGGAGCTATGGCTACACCTTC; CDR3: CASSERSYGYTF
V: TRBV15; J: TRBJ2-4; size: once; D: .; DNA: TGTGCCACCAGCAGATCGGACTCAATCAAAAACATTCAGTACTTC; CDR3: CATSRSDSIKNIQYF
V: TRBV10-3; J: TRBJ2-2; size: .; D: .; DNA: TGTGCCATCAGGGCATCGTCCGGGGAGCTGTTTTTT; CDR3: CAIRASSGELFF
V: TRBV2; J: TRBJ2-1; size: .; D: TRBD1; DNA: TGTGCCAGCAGTGGACAGGGGGCCGGGTACAATGAGCAGTTCTTC; CDR3: CASSGQGAGYNEQFF
V: TRBV7-9; J: TRBJ2-1; size: .; D: TRBD2; DNA: TGTGCCAGCAGCTTAGGGACGATAGCGGGTCAAGGAGTCTTC; CDR3: CASSLGTIAGQGVF
V: TRBV5-1; J: TRBJ1-2; size: .; D: TRBD1; DNA: TGCGCCAGCAGCCTCCGGGACAGGGGTCGGTTTAACTATGGCTACACCTTC; CDR3: CASSLRDRGRFNYGYTF
V: TRBV11-3; J: TRBJ1-2; size: .; D: TRBD1; DNA: TGTGCCAGCAGCCCCCGACAGGGTCCTGACTACACCTTC; CDR3: CASSPRQGPDYTF
V: TRBV9; J: TRBJ2-7; size: .; D: TRBD2; DNA: TGTGCCAGTTCCAGCGGGGGTGACGAGCAGTACTTC; CDR3: CASSSGGDEQYF
V: TRBV13; J: TRBJ1-6; size: .; D: .; DNA: TGTGCCAGCAGCTTAGTTGCTCTTAAGGGAGCCTATAATTCACCCCTCCACTTT; CDR3: CASSLVALKGAYNSPLHF
V: TRBV7-9; J: TRBJ1-1; size: .; D: .; DNA: TGTGCCAGCAGCCCTTGGGGGGAGAACACTGAAGCTTTCTTT; CDR3: CASSPWGENTEAFF
V: TRBV5-1; J: TRBJ1-1; size: .; D: TRBD1; DNA: TGCGCCAGCAGCTTCCTACCTGATGACAGGGATATTAGCACTGAAGCTTTCTTT; CDR3: CASSFLPDDRDISTEAFF
V: TRBV4-1; J: TRBJ1-5; size: .; D: TRBD1; DNA: TGCGCCAGCAGCCAAGACAGGGGGAATCAGCCCCAGCATTTT; CDR3: CASSQDRGNQPQHF
V: TRBV13; J: TRBJ2-7; size: .; D: .; DNA: TGTGCCAGCAGCATACTCTACGAGCAGTACTTC; CDR3: CASSILYEQYF